This entry lists 2 T cell receptor beta chains sequenced from one sample in a study of cytomegalovirus exposure and HLA in healthy donors (dated by TCRdb to about 2017). Libraries came from the immunoSEQ multiplex PCR assay. For the multiplex PCR, a mixture combining 60 forward primers for TCR Vbeta segments and 13 reverse primers for TCR Jbeta segments was used. TCRdb's version of the immuneACCESS table is confined to in-frame rearrangements and falls short of the full clone set. An unresolved V gene accounts for under half of the shortfall where checked; the remainder is of unknown origin. The sample table shows about 190,000 clones, and about 81% are seen once. The ten largest make up about 2.2% of the sample. The source material was PBMCs. These receptors were obtained from a woman aged 30 to 39 in good health and CMV-seronegative.

This chain connects TRBV28 to TRBJ2-1, with 11 bases that match TRBD2. V lost 5 bases, J lost 7 bases, and 7 bases stayed unmatched. Germline V gene sequence: CDR1 MDHEN, CDR2 SYDVKM. The CDR3 length is 15 residues. The CDR3 is CASSPVAGGKNEQFF. The CDR3 bases are TGTGCCAGCAGTCCGGTAGCGGGAGGGAAGAATGAGCAGTTCTTC.

This clone was observed a handful of times. The V gene is TRBV5-4, the J gene TRBJ2-1; 10 bases are shared with TRBD2. The germline CDR1 and CDR2 sequences are SGHNT and YYREEE (reference sequence). With 4 bases clipped from V and 6 bases from J, the junction kept 10 bases outside the gene matches. The CDR3 contains 16 residues. CDR3 sequence (DNA): TGTGCCAGCAGCACGTTCTCTAGCGGGAGTAGCAATGAGCAGTTCTTC. Amino acid sequence: CASSTFSSGSSNEQFF.